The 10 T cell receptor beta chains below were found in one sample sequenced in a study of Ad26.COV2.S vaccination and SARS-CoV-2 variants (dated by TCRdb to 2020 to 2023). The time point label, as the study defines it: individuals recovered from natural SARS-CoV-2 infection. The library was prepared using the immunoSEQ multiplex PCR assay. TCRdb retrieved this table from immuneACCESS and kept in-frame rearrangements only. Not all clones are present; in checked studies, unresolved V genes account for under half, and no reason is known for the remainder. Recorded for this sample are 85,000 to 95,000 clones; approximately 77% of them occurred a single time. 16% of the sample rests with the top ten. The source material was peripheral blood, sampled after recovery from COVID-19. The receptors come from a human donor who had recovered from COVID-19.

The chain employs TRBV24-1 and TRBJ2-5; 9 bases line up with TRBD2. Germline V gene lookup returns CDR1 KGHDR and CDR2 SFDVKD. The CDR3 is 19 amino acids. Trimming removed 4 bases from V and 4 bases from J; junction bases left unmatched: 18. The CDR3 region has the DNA TGTGCCACCAGTGACCCCCCGGGGGGTTTTAGCGGGAGTGGAGAGACCCAGTACTTC. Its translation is CATSDPPGGFSGSGETQYF.

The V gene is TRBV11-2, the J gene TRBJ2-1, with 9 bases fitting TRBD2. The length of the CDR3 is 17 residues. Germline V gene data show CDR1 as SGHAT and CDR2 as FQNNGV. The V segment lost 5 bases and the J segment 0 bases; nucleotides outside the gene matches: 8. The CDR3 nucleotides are TGTGCCAGCAGCGCCCGACTAGCGGAGACCTCCTACAATGAGCAGTTCTTC. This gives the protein CASSARLAETSYNEQFF.

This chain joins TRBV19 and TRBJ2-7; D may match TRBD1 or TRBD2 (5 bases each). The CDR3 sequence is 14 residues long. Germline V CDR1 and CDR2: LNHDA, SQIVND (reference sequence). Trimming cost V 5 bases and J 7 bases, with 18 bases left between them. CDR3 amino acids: CASSQTRDGIEQYF. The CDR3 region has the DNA TGTGCCAGTAGTCAGACCCGGGACGGGATAGAGCAGTACTTC. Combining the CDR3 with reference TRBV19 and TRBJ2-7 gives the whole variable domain DGGITQSPKYLFRKEGQNVTLSCEQNLNHDAMYWYRQDPGQGLRLIYYSQIVNDFQKGDIAEGYSVSREKKESFPLTVTSAQKNPTAFYLCASSQTRDGIEQYFGPGTRLTVT.

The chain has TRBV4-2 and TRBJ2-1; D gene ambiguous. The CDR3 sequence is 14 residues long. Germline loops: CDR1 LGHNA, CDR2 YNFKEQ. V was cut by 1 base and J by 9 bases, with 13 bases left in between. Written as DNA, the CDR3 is TGTGCCAGCAGCCAAGTTACAACGACGGGTGAGCAGTTCTTC. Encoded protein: CASSQVTTTGEQFF.

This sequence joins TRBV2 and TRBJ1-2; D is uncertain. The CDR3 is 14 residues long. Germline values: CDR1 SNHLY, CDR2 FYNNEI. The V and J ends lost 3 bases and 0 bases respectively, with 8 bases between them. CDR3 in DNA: TGTGCCAGCAGTGATCGGGCCTCTAACTATGGCTACACCTTC. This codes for CASSDRASNYGYTF. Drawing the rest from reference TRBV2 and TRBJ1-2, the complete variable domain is EPEVTQTPSHQVTQMGQEVILRCVPISNHLYFYWYRQILGQKVEFLVSFYNNEISEKSEIFDDQFSVERPDGSNFTLKIRSTKLEDSAMYFCASSDRASNYGYTFGSGTRLTVV.

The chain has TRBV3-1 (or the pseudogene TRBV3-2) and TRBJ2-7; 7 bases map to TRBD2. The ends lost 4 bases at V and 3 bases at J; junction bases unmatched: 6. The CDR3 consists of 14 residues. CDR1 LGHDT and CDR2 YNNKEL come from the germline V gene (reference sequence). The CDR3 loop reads CASSRGLHFYEQYF. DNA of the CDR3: TGTGCCAGCAGCCGGGGACTACATTTCTACGAGCAGTACTTC.

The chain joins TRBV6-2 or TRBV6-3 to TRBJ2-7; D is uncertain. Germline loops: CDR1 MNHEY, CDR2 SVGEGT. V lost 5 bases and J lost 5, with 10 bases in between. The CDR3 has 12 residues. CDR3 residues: CASSGMANEQYF. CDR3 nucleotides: TGTGCCAGCAGTGGAATGGCAAACGAGCAGTACTTC.

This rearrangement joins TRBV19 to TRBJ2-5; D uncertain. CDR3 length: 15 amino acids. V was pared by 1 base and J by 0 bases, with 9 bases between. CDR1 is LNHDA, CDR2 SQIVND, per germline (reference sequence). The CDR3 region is CASSIGLRYQETQYF. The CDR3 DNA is TGTGCCAGTAGTATAGGGCTTCGGTACCAAGAGACCCAGTACTTC. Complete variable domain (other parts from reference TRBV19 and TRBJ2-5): DGGITQSPKYLFRKEGQNVTLSCEQNLNHDAMYWYRQDPGQGLRLIYYSQIVNDFQKGDIAEGYSVSREKKESFPLTVTSAQKNPTAFYLCASSIGLRYQETQYFGPGTRLLVL.

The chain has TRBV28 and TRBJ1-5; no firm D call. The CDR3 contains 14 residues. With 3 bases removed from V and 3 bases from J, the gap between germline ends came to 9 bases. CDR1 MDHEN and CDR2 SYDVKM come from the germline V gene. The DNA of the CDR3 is TGTGCCAGCAGTTTTGGCAACTCCAATCAGCCCCAGCATTTT. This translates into CASSFGNSNQPQHF.

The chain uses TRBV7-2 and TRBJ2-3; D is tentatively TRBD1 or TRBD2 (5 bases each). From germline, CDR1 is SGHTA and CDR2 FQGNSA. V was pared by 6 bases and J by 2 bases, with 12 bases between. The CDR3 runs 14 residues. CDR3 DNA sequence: TGTGCCAGCAGGAGGGGCACCCTCACAGATACGCAGTATTTT. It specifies CASRRGTLTDTQYF.